The 7 T cell receptor beta chains below all came from one sample that was sequenced in a study of T cell therapy after organ transplantation. Libraries were prepared by immunoSEQ multiplex PCR; TCRdb keeps only in-frame clonotypes and omits some of them. The table includes 45,000 to 60,000 clones, approximately 94% detected once. These receptors are not linked to any known antigen. The source material was CD8+ T cells from blood, sampled before autologous CMV-specific T cell therapy. These receptors all come from a human patient who had received a solid organ transplant and had CMV disease.

The chain employs TRBV30 and TRBJ2-1; 7 nucleotides align to TRBD2. The CDR3 runs to 14 residues. J was trimmed by 7 bases and V by 8 bases; bases with no gene match: 14. Germline V CDR1 and CDR2: GTSNPN, SVGIG (reference sequence). CDR3 nucleotide sequence: TGTGCCCGGATGGCCAGCGGGATATTTAATGAGCAGTTCTTC. Translating it yields CARMASGIFNEQFF.

The CDR3 spells CASSQDHKGSASYTF. For the CDR3, the DNA is TGCGCCAGCAGCCAAGATCATAAAGGGTCGGCGAGCTACACCTTC. The rearrangement links TRBV4-3 to TRBJ1-2; D not resolved. The CDR3 sequence is 15 residues long. V lost 0 bases, J lost 9 bases, and 17 bases lay in between. Germline CDR1 is LGHNA and CDR2 is YSLEER.

The V call is TRBV13, the J call TRBJ2-7; 9 bases match TRBD1. The trim removed 5 bases at V and 0 bases at J, leaving 8 bases unmatched. The CDR3 covers 16 residues. Germline V CDR1 and CDR2: PRHDT, FYEKMQ (reference sequence). In DNA, the CDR3 is TGTGCCAGCAGCCCCGGCCAGGGACAGGGCTCCTACGAGCAGTACTTC. Its protein product is CASSPGQGQGSYEQYF.

The J gene is TRBJ1-6, the V gene TRBV4-2, with a weak D call TRBD1 (6 bases). CDR1 is LGHNA, CDR2 YNFKEQ, per germline. The CDR3 length is 15 residues. Trimming stripped 0 bases from V and 7 bases from J, with 10 bases between. The CDR3 sequence: CASSQDNQGNSPLHF. Written as DNA, the CDR3 is TGTGCCAGCAGCCAAGATAACCAGGGGAATTCACCCCTCCACTTT.

The rearrangement uses TRBV10-2 and TRBJ2-7; D ambiguous. The CDR3 runs to 12 residues. V lost 8 bases to trimming and J lost 2 bases, with 10 bases between them. Germline lookup yields CDR1 WSHSY and CDR2 SAAADI. The CDR3 loop reads CASSAETYEQYF. For the CDR3, the DNA is TGCGCCAGCTCGGCCGAAACCTACGAGCAGTACTTC.

V usage is TRBV5-4 and J usage is TRBJ1-2, with TRBD1 identical over 7 bases. In germline, CDR1 is SGHNT, CDR2 YYREEE (reference sequence). J gave up 4 bases and V 4 bases, and 10 bases lay outside the gene matches. The CDR3 runs to 15 residues. CDR3 nucleotides: TGTGCCAGCAGCCACGGACAGGCCGTTGGCTATGGCTACACCTTC. Protein product: CASSHGQAVGYGYTF.

The V and J genes are TRBV6-6 and TRBJ2-7; D gene unclear. V was shortened by 3 bases and J by 5 bases, with 11 bases between the two germline ends. The CDR3 has 13 amino acids. Germline CDR1 reads MNHNY; CDR2 reads SVGAGI (reference sequence). CDR3 protein: CASSYPGPNEQYF. CDR3 bases: TGTGCCAGCAGTTATCCCGGCCCCAACGAGCAGTACTTC.